This T cell receptor beta chain was identified during a study of regulatory T cells in long-lasting Graves disease. Findings and limits, study-wide: Whereas new patients shared 950 to 1,000 public clonotypes, persistent patients shared more, at under 3,500.

Specified time point: newly diagnosed GD, antithyroid drugs for less than 3 months. The TCR library used RNA extracted from PBMCs. This CDR3 has 15 amino acids. Germline V CDR1 and CDR2: MNHEY, SMNVEV (reference sequence). V dropped 3 bases and J dropped 0; count of bases not matched to a gene: 4. This clonotype was observed at least ten times. The antigen is not known. Arm-PCR of CDR3 regions and iRepertoire HTBI primers were the basis on which TCR beta libraries were built. TCRdb redid the calling of the multiplex PCR reads with MiXCR, one entry per CDR3 protein. Counted here are under 800,000 distinct CDR3 sequences, around 17% occurring once; the ten biggest clones make up approximately 20%. The sample also formed part of further work on T cells in Graves' hyperthyroidism and ophthalmopathy. From that report: First-round RT-PCR of the TCR CDR3 relied on the HTBI primer set.

This TCR derives from a woman aged 25 to 39 with Graves disease. Sequencing used peripheral blood mononuclear cells (PBMCs), obtained at new diagnosis, from a patient treated with antithyroid drugs. The chain has TRBV27 and TRBJ1-1; 7 bases fit TRBD1. The CDR3 DNA sequence: TGTGCCAGCAGTTTCATGGGGACAGTGAACACTGAAGCTTTCTTT. Protein product: CASSFMGTVNTEAFF.